The text below deals with one TCR beta chain. This CDR3 is 14 amino acids long. V shed 2 bases and J 6 bases; nucleotides not matched to a gene: 7. The germline CDR1 and CDR2 sequences are SGHTA and FQGNSA. The data were obtained in a study of blood T cell repertoires in COVID-19. Profiled with immunoSEQ multiplex PCR; TCRdb holds only in-frame clones, not every one. The repertoire holds 67,000 or so clones, with around 84% as singletons. V usage is TRBV7-2 and J usage is TRBJ2-7; TRBD1 matches 7 bases. The TCR sequence derives from a woman aged 70 to 79 with acute or convalescent COVID-19. Specimen: peripheral blood. The CDR3 loop is CASSLILGGGEQYF. The CDR3 DNA reads TGTGCCAGCAGCTTAATTTTAGGGGGCGGCGAGCAGTACTTC.